This TCR beta chain comes out of a study of T cell repertoires and HLA-DP antigens. Looking at the study overall: One stimulator alloantigen differed from self by one groove amino acid; the other by ten.

This CDR3 spans 13 amino acids. V was trimmed by 5 bases and J by 11 bases, leaving 13 bases between them. Germline CDR1 is SGHAT and CDR2 is FQNNGV. CD4+ cells expanded for 15 days were restimulated roughly 25 h with allogeneic-DPB1 HeLa cells. Stimulation used HeLa cells expressing transduced HLA-DPA1/DPB1, HLA-DM, invariant chain and CD80. The data were produced by immunoSEQ multiplex PCR, yet TCRdb's version contains in-frame clones alone and is incomplete. The sample carries roughly 2,000 clones, 65% to 75% recorded once. The TCR was taken from a man in his forties or fifties in good health and CMV-seronegative. V usage is TRBV11-2 and J usage is TRBJ1-6; no clear D gene. The sequencing input was CD137- CD4+ T cells from cultured PBMCs. The CDR3 nucleotides are TGTGCCAGCAGCCAGGATCGGTTCCCACCCCTCCACTTT. It encodes CASSQDRFPPLHF.